These T cell receptor beta chains were read from a single sample in a study of OX40 agonist ivuxolimab in advanced cancers. Profiling relied on immunoSEQ multiplex PCR, and the TCRdb table lists in-frame clones only, not all of them. Here the sample spans 85,000 to 100,000 clones, around 94% being singletons. The sample was CD4+ or CD8+ T cells sorted from blood, taken in a trial of the OX40 agonist ivuxolimab. The receptors derive from an adult with an advanced solid tumor such as melanoma, head and neck, liver or kidney cancer. Each CDR3 is given with its conserved first and last residue. A D gene is named only where the DNA matches it firmly. Only some rows state a clone size, as once, few, many or a class for expanded clones.

CDR3 length: 15; clone size: .; D gene: TRBD2; V gene: TRBV28; J gene: TRBJ2-7; CDR3 DNA: TGTGCCAGCAGTTCGGCTCCCGGACTAGCTGGGGAGCAGTACTTC; CDR3 protein: CASSSAPGLAGEQYF
CDR3 length: 12; clone size: few; D gene: .; V gene: TRBV30; J gene: TRBJ1-2; CDR3 DNA: TGTGCCTGGACCGTAGAAAACTATGGCTACACCTTC; CDR3 protein: CAWTVENYGYTF
CDR3 length: 14; clone size: .; D gene: .; V gene: TRBV7-2; J gene: TRBJ1-1; CDR3 DNA: TGTGCCAGCAGCTTACGCCTTGGGCCGGCTGAAGCTTTCTTT; CDR3 protein: CASSLRLGPAEAFF
CDR3 length: 14; clone size: .; D gene: .; V gene: TRBV18; J gene: TRBJ1-5; CDR3 DNA: TGTGCCAGCTCGCCTATTGATAGCAATCAGCCCCAGCATTTT; CDR3 protein: CASSPIDSNQPQHF
CDR3 length: 15; clone size: once; D gene: .; V gene: TRBV5-1; J gene: TRBJ1-3; CDR3 DNA: TGCGCCAGCAGCTTAGGAACGGGGTCTGGAAACACCATATATTTT; CDR3 protein: CASSLGTGSGNTIYF
CDR3 length: 14; clone size: .; D gene: TRBD1; V gene: TRBV4-2; J gene: TRBJ1-1; CDR3 DNA: TGTGCCAGCAGCCAGGGGACAGAGAACACTGAAGCTTTCTTT; CDR3 protein: CASSQGTENTEAFF
CDR3 length: 16; clone size: .; D gene: .; V gene: TRBV6-1; J gene: TRBJ2-5; CDR3 DNA: TGTGCCAGCAGTGAAGGTCCAGGGTATTACCAAGAGACCCAGTACTTC; CDR3 protein: CASSEGPGYYQETQYF
CDR3 length: 15; clone size: .; D gene: TRBD2; V gene: TRBV5-4; J gene: TRBJ2-3; CDR3 DNA: TGTGCCAGCAGCGTTACTAGCGGGAGTGCAGATACGCAGTATTTT; CDR3 protein: CASSVTSGSADTQYF
CDR3 length: 13; clone size: .; D gene: TRBD1; V gene: TRBV6-5; J gene: TRBJ1-2; CDR3 DNA: TGTGCCAGCAGCTATCGGGACAGTGGTGGCTACACCTTC; CDR3 protein: CASSYRDSGGYTF
CDR3 length: 16; clone size: .; D gene: TRBD2; V gene: TRBV18; J gene: TRBJ2-3; CDR3 DNA: TGTGCCAGCTCACCAGTGATAGCGGGATTATCAGATACGCAGTATTTT; CDR3 protein: CASSPVIAGLSDTQYF
CDR3 length: 14; clone size: .; D gene: .; V gene: TRBV6-5; J gene: TRBJ1-2; CDR3 DNA: TGTGCCAGCAGTTACGGTGGACAGCCCTATGGCTACACCTTC; CDR3 protein: CASSYGGQPYGYTF
CDR3 length: 14; clone size: .; D gene: .; V gene: TRBV19; J gene: TRBJ2-1; CDR3 DNA: TGTGCCAGTAGTAGGGGCACTAGGTATGATGAGCAGTTCTTC; CDR3 protein: CASSRGTRYDEQFF
CDR3 length: 16; clone size: .; D gene: TRBD1; V gene: TRBV7-2; J gene: TRBJ2-2; CDR3 DNA: TGTGCCAGCAGCCCGGGACAGCCGGCGAACACCGGGGAGCTGTTTTTT; CDR3 protein: CASSPGQPANTGELFF